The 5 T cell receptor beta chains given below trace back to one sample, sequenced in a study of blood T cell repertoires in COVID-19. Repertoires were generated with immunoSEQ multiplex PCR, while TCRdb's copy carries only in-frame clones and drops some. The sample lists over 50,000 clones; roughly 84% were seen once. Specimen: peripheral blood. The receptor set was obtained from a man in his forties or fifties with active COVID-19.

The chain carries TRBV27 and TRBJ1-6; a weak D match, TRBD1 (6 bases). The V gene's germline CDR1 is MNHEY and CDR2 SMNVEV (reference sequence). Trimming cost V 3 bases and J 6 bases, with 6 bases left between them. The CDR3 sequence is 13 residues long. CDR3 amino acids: CASSFRGNSPLHF. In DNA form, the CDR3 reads TGTGCCAGCAGTTTCAGGGGTAATTCACCCCTCCACTTT.

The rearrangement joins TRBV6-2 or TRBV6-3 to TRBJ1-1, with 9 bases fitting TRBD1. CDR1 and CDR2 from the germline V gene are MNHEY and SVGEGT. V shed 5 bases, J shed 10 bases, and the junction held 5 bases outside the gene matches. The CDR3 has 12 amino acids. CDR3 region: CASSTGQGRAFF. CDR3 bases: TGTGCCAGCAGTACGGGACAGGGAAGAGCTTTCTTT.

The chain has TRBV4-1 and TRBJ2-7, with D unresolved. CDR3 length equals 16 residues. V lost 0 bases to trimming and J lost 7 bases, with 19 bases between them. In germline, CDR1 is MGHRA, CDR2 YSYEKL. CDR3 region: CASSQDPARLPGEQYF. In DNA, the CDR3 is TGCGCCAGCAGCCAAGATCCCGCTAGACTCCCTGGGGAGCAGTACTTC.

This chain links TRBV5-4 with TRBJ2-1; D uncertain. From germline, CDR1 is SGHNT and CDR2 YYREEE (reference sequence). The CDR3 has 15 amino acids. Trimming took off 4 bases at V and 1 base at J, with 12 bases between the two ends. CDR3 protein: CASSLDPASYNEQFF. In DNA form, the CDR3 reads TGTGCCAGCAGCCTAGACCCGGCATCCTACAATGAGCAGTTCTTC.

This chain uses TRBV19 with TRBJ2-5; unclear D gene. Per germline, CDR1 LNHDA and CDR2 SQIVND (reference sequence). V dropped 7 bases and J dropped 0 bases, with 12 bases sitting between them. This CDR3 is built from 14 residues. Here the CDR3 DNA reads TGTGCCAGTACCACCGACAAGAACCAAGAGACCCAGTACTTC. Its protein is CASTTDKNQETQYF.